These T cell receptor beta chains were read from a single sample in a study of spatial heterogeneity in lung cancer. MiXCR was run by TCRdb on the 5' RACE reads, yielding one entry per CDR3 protein. The sample includes about 45,000 distinct CDR3 sequences, roughly an eighth of them seen just once. The sample was PBMCs, taken at surgery. These receptors came from a male donor with early-stage non-small cell lung cancer. Each CDR3 is given with its conserved first and last residue. D genes are given only for firm matches. Not all rows give a size; the values are once, few, many and, for expanded clones, a class.

>15|TRBV15|many|TRBD1|TRBJ2-1
CATSSGTGEYNEQFF
TGTGCCACCAGCAGCGGGACAGGCGAATACAATGAGCAGTTCTTC
>14|TRBV30|.|.|TRBJ2-5
CAWSAPNKVGTQYF
TGTGCCTGGAGTGCCCCGAATAAGGTCGGGACCCAGTACTTC
>16|TRBV4-1|few|TRBD2|TRBJ2-5
CASSRGRLAGGETQYF
TGCGCCAGCAGCCGCGGCAGACTAGCGGGGGGAGAGACCCAGTACTTC
>15|TRBV7-9|many|TRBD2|TRBJ2-2
CASSLLTSRAGELFF
TGTGCCAGCAGCTTATTGACTAGCAGGGCCGGGGAGCTGTTTTTT
>17|TRBV20-1|.|TRBD2|TRBJ2-2
CSARDPSGTINTGELFF
TGCAGTGCTAGAGATCCTAGCGGGACTATAAACACCGGGGAGCTGTTTTTT
>16|TRBV5-6|many|.|TRBJ2-3
CASSLARDRSTDTQYF
TGTGCCAGCAGCTTGGCCAGGGACCGCTCCACAGATACGCAGTATTTT
>14|TRBV5-1|many|.|TRBJ1-6
CASSLRDTNSPLHF
TGCGCCAGCAGCCTCCGGGACACTAATTCACCCCTCCACTTT
>14|TRBV2|many|.|TRBJ2-4
CASRATGFKNIQYF
TGTGCCAGCAGAGCCACAGGATTCAAAAACATTCAGTACTTC
>14|TRBV20-1|few|.|TRBJ2-6
CSASRDGSSNVLTF
TGCAGTGCTAGTCGGGACGGATCCTCCAACGTCCTGACTTTC
>15|TRBV10-3|many|.|TRBJ2-7
CAISPLGLLGDEQYF
TGTGCCATCAGTCCCCTCGGTCTCCTGGGGGACGAGCAGTACTTC
>16|TRBV27|.|TRBD1|TRBJ2-2
CASSSLLDRGTGELFF
TGTGCCAGCAGTTCACTTCTGGACAGGGGAACCGGGGAGCTGTTTTTT
>14|TRBV12-3/TRBV12-4|.|.|TRBJ1-1
CASSFSGQPLGAFF
TGTGCCAGCAGTTTCTCCGGACAGCCTCTAGGAGCTTTCTTT
>15|TRBV7-2|many|.|TRBJ2-3
CASSQSGGYTDTQYF
TGTGCCAGCAGCCAGAGTGGAGGGTACACAGATACGCAGTATTTT
>18|TRBV6-5|few|TRBD2|TRBJ2-3
CASRKGLAGAPSTDTQYF
TGTGCCAGCAGAAAGGGACTAGCGGGAGCGCCCTCCACAGATACGCAGTATTTT
>14|TRBV12-3/TRBV12-4|.|.|TRBJ2-1
CASSPLRGSPEQFF
TGTGCCAGCAGTCCCCTCCGGGGGAGCCCCGAGCAGTTCTTC
>13|TRBV3-1|once|TRBD2|TRBJ2-1
CASSQTSGGEQFF
TGTGCCAGCAGCCAGACTAGCGGCGGGGAGCAGTTCTTC
>16|TRBV4-1|.|.|TRBJ1-1
CASSRRSDIPNTEAFF
TGCGCCAGCAGCCGGCGGTCCGACATCCCGAACACTGAAGCTTTCTTT
>14|TRBV5-6|.|TRBD1|TRBJ1-1
CASSLRQGAPEAFF
TGTGCCAGCAGCTTGCGGCAGGGGGCACCTGAAGCTTTCTTT
>18|TRBV7-7|few|TRBD2|TRBJ2-3
CASSLVGLAGASADTQYF
TGTGCTAGCAGCTTAGTGGGCCTAGCGGGGGCATCCGCTGATACGCAGTATTTT
>15|TRBV27|.|.|TRBJ1-2
CASSLSRQPNYGYTF
TGTGCCAGCAGTTTATCCCGACAGCCTAACTATGGCTACACCTTC
>12|TRBV12-3/TRBV12-4|.|TRBD1|TRBJ2-7
CASNVQGDEQYF
TGTGCCAGCAATGTACAGGGGGACGAGCAGTACTTC
>14|TRBV5-1|many|.|TRBJ2-5
CASSPSIGKETQYF
TGCGCCAGCAGCCCCTCGATCGGAAAAGAGACCCAGTACTTC
>15|TRBV19|.|.|TRBJ1-5
CASSLRVYSNQPQHF
TGTGCCAGTAGTCTAAGGGTGTATAGCAATCAGCCCCAGCATTTT
>17|TRBV10-3|.|.|TRBJ2-2
CAISESVQGRNTGELFF
TGTGCCATCAGTGAGTCCGTACAGGGAAGGAACACCGGGGAGCTGTTTTTT
>14|TRBV28|few|.|TRBJ1-2
CASSLDSLNYGYTF
TGTGCCAGCAGCCTTGACAGCCTTAACTATGGCTACACCTTC
>15|TRBV5-6|.|.|TRBJ2-7
CASSLGQLLSYEQYF
TGTGCCAGCAGCTTAGGACAGCTCCTCTCCTACGAGCAGTACTTC
>13|TRBV9|few|TRBD1|TRBJ1-2
CASSVEGGAGYTF
TGTGCCAGCAGCGTAGAAGGGGGCGCAGGCTACACCTTC
>15|TRBV15|many|.|TRBJ1-5
CATSRGGDINQPQHF
TGTGCCACCAGCCGGGGGGGGGATATCAATCAGCCCCAGCATTTT
>14|TRBV7-2|many|.|TRBJ1-1
CASSLVRRSTEAFF
TGTGCCAGCAGCTTAGTAAGACGGAGCACTGAAGCTTTCTTT
>14|TRBV28|many|TRBD1|TRBJ2-7
CASRKQGAVYEQYF
TGTGCCAGCAGAAAACAGGGGGCGGTCTACGAGCAGTACTTC
>17|TRBV5-1|many|.|TRBJ1-1
CASSLEGRQGANTEAFF
TGCGCCAGCAGCTTGGAAGGTCGGCAGGGCGCGAACACTGAAGCTTTCTTT
>14|TRBV5-6|many|.|TRBJ1-1
CASSLGGLNTEAFF
TGTGCCAGCAGCTTGGGGGGCTTGAACACTGAAGCTTTCTTT
>12|TRBV29-1|many|TRBD2|TRBJ2-5
CSQGTSGKTQYF
TGCAGCCAGGGGACTAGCGGAAAGACCCAGTACTTC
>14|TRBV20-1|.|TRBD2|TRBJ2-7
CSATPPLAGYEQYF
TGCAGTGCTACCCCCCCGCTAGCGGGCTACGAGCAGTACTTC
>14|TRBV28|many|.|TRBJ2-5
CASSPQVAQETQYF
TGTGCCAGCAGTCCCCAGGTAGCGCAAGAGACCCAGTACTTC
>14|TRBV23-1|many|TRBD1|TRBJ2-7
CASSQSRGLGEQYF
TGCGCCAGCAGTCAATCTAGGGGGCTAGGCGAGCAGTACTTC
>13|TRBV20-1|few|.|TRBJ2-3
CSARTAGTDTQYF
TGCAGTGCTAGGACGGCCGGCACAGATACGCAGTATTTT
>17|TRBV2|few|TRBD1|TRBJ1-5
CASSGMPGGDSNQPQHF
TGTGCCAGCAGTGGTATGCCAGGGGGTGATAGCAATCAGCCCCAGCATTTT
>17|TRBV29-1|few|TRBD1|TRBJ1-1
CSDQPQGAGTLNTEAFF
TGCAGCGACCAACCCCAGGGGGCTGGTACCCTAAACACTGAAGCTTTCTTT
>13|TRBV6-2/TRBV6-3|few|.|TRBJ2-3
CASREVGTDTQYF
TGTGCCAGCAGGGAGGTCGGCACAGATACGCAGTATTTT
>15|TRBV28|many|.|TRBJ2-2
CASSGFSRATGELFF
TGTGCCAGCAGTGGGTTCAGCAGGGCCACCGGGGAGCTGTTTTTT
>12|TRBV11-1|few|TRBD1|TRBJ2-7
CASSSDRVEQYF
TGTGCCAGCAGCTCCGACAGGGTCGAGCAGTACTTC
>14|TRBV7-3|few|.|TRBJ2-2
CASSLVDNTGELFF
TGTGCCAGCAGCTTAGTCGATAACACCGGGGAGCTGTTTTTT
>13|TRBV29-1|.|TRBD1|TRBJ1-5
CSVGDRGNQPQHF
TGCAGCGTTGGGGACAGGGGAAATCAGCCCCAGCATTTT
>15|TRBV7-8|many|TRBD1|TRBJ1-5
CASSPTGVSNQPQHF
TGTGCCAGCAGCCCGACAGGGGTGAGCAATCAGCCCCAGCATTTT
>15|TRBV7-9|many|TRBD1|TRBJ2-7
CASSPRWDSDYEQYF
TGTGCCAGCAGCCCCCGGTGGGACAGCGACTACGAGCAGTACTTC
>14|TRBV3-1|few|.|TRBJ2-7
CASSPGPIGYEQYF
TGTGCCAGCAGTCCCGGACCGATTGGATACGAGCAGTACTTC
>16|TRBV5-5|few|TRBD2|TRBJ2-1
CASSPLTSGAYNEQFF
TGTGCCAGCAGCCCCTTGACTAGCGGGGCCTACAATGAGCAGTTCTTC
>17|TRBV11-1|.|.|TRBJ1-2
CASSFGQYQGLGYGYTF
TGTGCCAGCAGCTTCGGACAGTATCAGGGGCTTGGCTATGGCTACACCTTC
>17|TRBV11-2|few|TRBD2|TRBJ2-3
CASSLFPAGGQTDTQYF
TGTGCCAGCAGCTTATTTCCAGCGGGAGGTCAGACAGATACGCAGTATTTT
>13|TRBV9|few|.|TRBJ2-2
CASSPRLDGELFF
TGTGCCAGCAGCCCTCGTCTCGACGGGGAGCTGTTTTTT
>15|TRBV9|.|TRBD2|TRBJ2-3
CASSVAGGLGDTQYF
TGTGCCAGCAGCGTAGCGGGAGGTTTAGGAGATACGCAGTATTTT
>15|TRBV7-9|.|TRBD1|TRBJ2-7
CASSSLDRPSYEQYF
TGTGCCAGCAGCTCCCTGGACAGGCCCTCCTACGAGCAGTACTTC
>14|TRBV7-9|.|TRBD1|TRBJ1-3
CAGRGQASGNTIYF
TGTGCCGGAAGGGGACAGGCCTCTGGAAACACCATATATTTT
>13|TRBV4-1|many|.|TRBJ2-5
CASSQAGEETQYF
TGCGCCAGCAGCCAAGCAGGGGAAGAGACCCAGTACTTC
>14|TRBV20-1|.|.|TRBJ2-2
CSARSHGNVRELFF
TGCAGTGCTAGAAGCCACGGGAACGTCCGGGAGCTGTTTTTT
>16|TRBV18|many|.|TRBJ2-1
CASSPMSRDVSYEQFF
TGTGCCAGCTCACCAATGAGTCGGGACGTAAGCTATGAGCAGTTCTTC
>14|TRBV7-2|many|.|TRBJ2-3
CASSLNLLTDTQYF
TGTGCCAGCAGCTTAAACCTTCTCACAGATACGCAGTATTTT
>15|TRBV19|many|.|TRBJ2-1
CASSTSGGAYNEQFF
TGTGCCAGTAGTACGTCCGGGGGAGCCTACAATGAGCAGTTCTTC